These 9 T cell receptor beta chains were all obtained from the same sample, sequenced in a study of blood T cells in healthy people across ages. A second PCR, run for roughly 6 to 11 cycles, used a sample-barcoded 5' primer plus a J-beta primer mix. TCRdb called the 5' RACE reads again in MiXCR, with one record for every CDR3 protein. The table includes some 850,000 distinct CDR3 sequences, roughly 24% detected once. The sample was also reused in another study, on T cells of mothers and their children.

Material for sequencing was blood. The origin of the receptors is a boy between 10 and 17 years old in good health.

This clonotype turned up a few times. This chain connects TRBV20-1 to TRBJ2-1, with TRBD1 matching over 9 bases. The J call is uncertain, as TRBJ2-7 better fits the DNA end. This CDR3 comprises 13 residues. Germline V gene sequence: CDR1 DFQATT, CDR2 SNEGSKA (reference sequence). DNA for the CDR3: TGCAGTGCCCCGGGACAGGGCTCAGAGGAGCAGTACTTC. Translating gives CSAPGQGSEEQYF.

This clonotype was seen a handful of times. The rearrangement links TRBV2 to TRBJ1-5, with D tentatively TRBD1 (6 bases). CDR3 size: 12 residues. CDR1 is SNHLY, CDR2 FYNNEI, per germline. V was cut by 6 bases and J by 8 bases, with 11 bases left in between. The CDR3 sequence: CASSGGREPQHF. The CDR3 DNA sequence: TGTGCCAGCAGCGGGGGCCGGGAGCCCCAGCATTTT.

This clonotype was recorded only once. This chain joins TRBV7-2 and TRBJ1-3; D is uncertain. This CDR3 is 16 amino acids long. With 5 bases removed from V and 0 bases from J, the gap between germline ends came to 14 bases. The V gene's germline CDR1 is SGHTA and CDR2 FQGNSA. CDR3 residues: CASSLLGAHSGNTIYF. As DNA, the CDR3 is TGTGCCAGCAGCCTCTTGGGAGCACACTCTGGAAACACCATATATTTT.

The chain combines TRBV6-6 with TRBJ2-7; 9 bases are a match to TRBD1. In germline, CDR1 is MNHNY, CDR2 SVGAGI (reference sequence). CDR3 size: 13 residues. CDR3 protein: CASSSNGQGPGWV. CDR3 in DNA: TGTGCCAGCAGTTCCAACGGACAGGGGCCGGGATGGGTC.

The rearrangement uses TRBV20-1 and TRBJ2-4, with 16 positions matching TRBD2. CDR1 and CDR2 (germline): DFQATT, SNEGSKA (reference sequence). This CDR3 spans 17 amino acids. The V segment lost 6 bases and the J segment 0 bases; nucleotides outside the gene matches: 5. CDR3 protein: CSAGTSGGAAAKNIQYF. The CDR3 DNA reads as TGCAGTGCAGGGACTAGCGGGGGGGCCGCAGCCAAAAACATTCAGTACTTC.

The chain joins TRBV3-1 to TRBJ1-1; 9 bases agree with TRBD1. Unmatched junction bases numbered 17, after V lost 3 bases and J lost 3 bases. The germline V gene encodes CDR1 LGHDT and CDR2 YNNKEL (reference sequence). The CDR3 is 19 amino acids. The CDR3 coding sequence is TGTGCCAGCAGCCAGGAGCCGACAGGGGGAAAGGTACCGTACACTGAAGCTTTCTTT. Amino acids: CASSQEPTGGKVPYTEAFF.

This clonotype was seen a handful of times. The rearrangement uses TRBV18 and TRBJ2-5, with 9 bases that match TRBD1. Gene TRBJ2-1 matches the end of the DNA better, so the J call may be wrong. The CDR3 covers 14 residues. Germline loops: CDR1 KGHSH, CDR2 LQKENI. CDR3 coding DNA: TGTGCCAGCTCACTACGGACAGGGGTCAATGAGCAGTTCTTC. Protein: CASSLRTGVNEQFF.

The chain is built from TRBV24-1 and TRBJ2-1; TRBD1 matches 11 bases. The V gene end was trimmed by 5 bases and the J gene end by 5 bases; junction bases not matched to a gene: 7. This CDR3 contains 16 residues. CDR1 is KGHDR and CDR2 is SFDVKD in the germline V gene. The CDR3 sequence is CATSGRTGGMDNEQFF. For the CDR3, the DNA is TGTGCCACCAGTGGCCGGACAGGGGGCATGGACAATGAGCAGTTCTTC.

CDR3: CASSRGFSSYNEQFF. For the CDR3, the DNA is TGTGCCAGCAGTCGGGGGTTTAGCTCCTACAATGAGCAGTTCTTC. V usage is TRBV27 and J usage is TRBJ2-1, with a weak D call TRBD2 (6 bases). Germline CDR1 is MNHEY and CDR2 is SMNVEV (reference sequence). Trimming stripped 5 bases from V and 0 bases from J, with 11 bases between. There are 15 residues in the CDR3.